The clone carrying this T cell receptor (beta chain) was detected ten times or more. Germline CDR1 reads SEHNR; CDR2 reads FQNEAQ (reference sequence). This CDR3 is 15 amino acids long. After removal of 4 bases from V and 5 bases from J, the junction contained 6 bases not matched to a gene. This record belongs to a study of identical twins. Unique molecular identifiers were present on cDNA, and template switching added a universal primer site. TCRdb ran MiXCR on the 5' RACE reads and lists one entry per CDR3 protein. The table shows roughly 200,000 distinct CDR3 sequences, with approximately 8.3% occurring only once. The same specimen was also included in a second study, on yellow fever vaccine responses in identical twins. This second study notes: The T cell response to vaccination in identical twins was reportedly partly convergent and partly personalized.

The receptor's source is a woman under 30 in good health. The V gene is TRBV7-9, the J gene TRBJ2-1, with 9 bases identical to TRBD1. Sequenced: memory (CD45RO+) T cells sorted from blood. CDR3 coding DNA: TGTGCCAGCAGCTATCAACAGGGGGCTCACAATGAGCAGTTCTTC. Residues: CASSYQQGAHNEQFF.